Listed below are T cell receptor delta chains from one sample, sequenced in a study of Vδ1+ human thymocytes. TCRdb re-called clones from the multiplex PCR reads using CATT. The data show approximately 58,000 delta-chain clones, less than 15% seen once. The sequencing sample was made of Vdelta1+ gamma-delta thymocytes from the thymus. These receptors were taken from a girl under three years old who had congenital heart surgery. The CDR3 runs from the conserved cysteine through the conserved F or W.

V,J,CDR3
TRDV1,TRDJ1,CALAVPSYIPTEYTDKLIF
TRDV1,TRDJ1,CALGISFLFTDKLIF
TRDV1,TRDJ2,CALGELSLPFLTGGYPSLTAQLFF
TRDV1,TRDJ1,CALGAFLRVSGINADKLIF
TRDV1,TRDJ1,CALGAPAGTGGQYTDKLIF
TRDV1,TRDJ1,CALGEIPQFLHGIVDTDKLIF
TRAV29/DV5,TRDJ1,CAASVIPEIPILGDREADKLIF
TRDV1,TRDJ1,CALGELTGGAYTDKLIF
TRDV1,TRDJ1,CALGELGTPTSGFPRTDKLIF
TRAV29/DV5,TRDJ1,CAASPFLGDTEGLIF
TRDV1,TRDJ1,CALGEGGGYTDKLIF
TRDV1,TRDJ1,CALGAYGRGYTPRPGKLIF
TRDV1,TRDJ1,CALGELDVPTRGYLHSDKLIF
TRDV1,TRDJ1,CALEGLTLGIQGKLIF
TRDV1,TRDJ1,CALGEPVPFLHTVLGDSTDKLIF
TRDV3,TRDJ4,CAFLLPGARTRPLIF
TRDV1,TRDJ1,CALGPLIGADKLIF
TRDV1,TRDJ1,CALGEKAFLNRTAVPHKLIF
TRDV1,TRDJ1,CALGALSVRFGGYGDKLIF
TRDV1,TRDJ1,CALGAPAFLPELGDTPSILIF
TRDV1,TRDJ1,CALEEEDPILILGDTPGYTDKLIF
TRDV1,TRDJ1,CALGEPYGLGVGEYTGKLIF